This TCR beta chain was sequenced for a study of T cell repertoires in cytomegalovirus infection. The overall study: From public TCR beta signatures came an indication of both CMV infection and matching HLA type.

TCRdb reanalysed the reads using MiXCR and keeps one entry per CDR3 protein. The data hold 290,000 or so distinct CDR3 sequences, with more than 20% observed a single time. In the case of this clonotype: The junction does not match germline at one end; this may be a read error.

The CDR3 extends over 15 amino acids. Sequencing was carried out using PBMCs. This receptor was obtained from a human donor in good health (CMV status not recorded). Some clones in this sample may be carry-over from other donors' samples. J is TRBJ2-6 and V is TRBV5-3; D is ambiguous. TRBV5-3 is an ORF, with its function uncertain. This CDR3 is CASSFGIVGANVLTF. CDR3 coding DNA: TGTGCCAGCAGCTTTGGTATAGTTGGGGCCAACGTCCTGACTTTC.